This entry is about one T cell receptor delta chain. The protein in TCRdb stems from a much larger clone and differs at residue 5 from this DNA's translation, likely a read error; here the protein is translated from the DNA. This sample was included in a study of γδ T cells in repeated Plasmodium falciparum infection. TCRdb re-processed the multiplex PCR reads via CATT. The table includes more than 70,000 delta-chain clones, roughly 0.9% detected once. Sequencing used gamma-delta T cells from blood. The origin of this receptor is a pool of human donors (malaria-infected and uninfected, not separated).

The CDR3 bases are TGTGCCCTTGGGGGGGAGACTTCCTACCTGAGCTGGGGGCTTCGGTACACCGATAAACTCATCTTT. This codes for CALGGETSYLSWGLRYTDKLIF. The rearrangement links TRDV1 to TRDJ1, with D possibly matching TRDD2 (8 bases). CDR1 TSWWSYY and CDR2 QGS come from the germline V gene. The CDR3 runs to 22 residues.